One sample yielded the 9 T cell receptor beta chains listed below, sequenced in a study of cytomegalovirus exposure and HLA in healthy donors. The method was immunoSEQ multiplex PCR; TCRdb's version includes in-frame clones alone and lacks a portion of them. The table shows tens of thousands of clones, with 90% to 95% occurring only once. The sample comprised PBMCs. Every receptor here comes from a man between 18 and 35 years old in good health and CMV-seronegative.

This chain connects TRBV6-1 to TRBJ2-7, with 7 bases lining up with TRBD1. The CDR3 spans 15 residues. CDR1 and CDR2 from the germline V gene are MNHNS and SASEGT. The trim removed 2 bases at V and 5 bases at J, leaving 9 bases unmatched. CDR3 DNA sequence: TGTGCCAGCAGTGAACCGACAGGGTCCGTTGACGAGCAGTACTTC. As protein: CASSEPTGSVDEQYF.

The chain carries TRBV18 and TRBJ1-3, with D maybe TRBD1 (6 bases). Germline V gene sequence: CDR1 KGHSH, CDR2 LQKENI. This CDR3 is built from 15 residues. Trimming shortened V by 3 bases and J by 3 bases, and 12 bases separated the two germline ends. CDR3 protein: CASSPGTPSGNTIYF. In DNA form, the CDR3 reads TGTGCCAGCTCACCGGGGACACCGAGTGGAAACACCATATATTTT.

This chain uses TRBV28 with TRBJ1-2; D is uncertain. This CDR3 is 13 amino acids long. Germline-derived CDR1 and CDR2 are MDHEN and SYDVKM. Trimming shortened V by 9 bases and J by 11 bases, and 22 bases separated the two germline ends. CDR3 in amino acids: CARDDPREGFYTF. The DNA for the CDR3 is TGTGCCAGGGACGACCCACGGGAGGGATTTTACACCTTC.

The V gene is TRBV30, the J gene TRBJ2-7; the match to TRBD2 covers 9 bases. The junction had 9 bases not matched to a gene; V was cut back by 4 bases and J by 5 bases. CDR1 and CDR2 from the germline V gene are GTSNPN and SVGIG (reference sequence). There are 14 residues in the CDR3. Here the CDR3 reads CAWNLGLASNEQYF. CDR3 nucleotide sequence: TGTGCCTGGAATCTGGGACTAGCTAGTAACGAGCAGTACTTC.

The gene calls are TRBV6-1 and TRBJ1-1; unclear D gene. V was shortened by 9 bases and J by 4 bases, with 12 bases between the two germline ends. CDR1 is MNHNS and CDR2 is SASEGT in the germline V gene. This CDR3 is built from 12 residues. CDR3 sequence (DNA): TGTGCCAGTCGGAGGGAAGGCACTGAAGCTTTCTTT. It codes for CASRREGTEAFF.

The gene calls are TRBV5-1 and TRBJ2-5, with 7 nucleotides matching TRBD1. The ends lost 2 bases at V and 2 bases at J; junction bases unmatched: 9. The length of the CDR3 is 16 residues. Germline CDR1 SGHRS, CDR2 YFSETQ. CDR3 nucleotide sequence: TGCGCCAGCAGCTTAGGGACAGTAGGAGGTCAAGAGACCCAGTACTTC. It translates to CASSLGTVGGQETQYF.

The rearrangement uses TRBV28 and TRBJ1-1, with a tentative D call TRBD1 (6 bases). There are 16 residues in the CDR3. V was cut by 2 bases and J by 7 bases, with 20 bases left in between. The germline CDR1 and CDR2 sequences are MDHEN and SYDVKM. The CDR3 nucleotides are TGTGCCAGCAGTTTAAGTGGCAGGGGAGAAGCGTATGAAGCTTTCTTT. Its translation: CASSLSGRGEAYEAFF.

Here the CDR3 reads CSVETPGDQPQHF. CDR3 DNA sequence: TGCAGCGTTGAGACTCCGGGAGATCAGCCCCAGCATTTT. The V call is TRBV29-1, the J call TRBJ1-5; no firm D call. The CDR3 loop spans 13 amino acids. Germline V CDR1 and CDR2: SQVTM, ANQGSEA. V gave up 3 bases and J gave up 5 bases, with 11 bases separating them.

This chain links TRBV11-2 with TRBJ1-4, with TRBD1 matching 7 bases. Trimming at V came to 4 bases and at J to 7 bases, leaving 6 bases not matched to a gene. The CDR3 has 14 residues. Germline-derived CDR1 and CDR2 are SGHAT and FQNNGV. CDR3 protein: CASSSDREGEKLFF. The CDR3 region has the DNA TGTGCCAGCAGCTCAGACAGGGAAGGTGAAAAACTGTTTTTT. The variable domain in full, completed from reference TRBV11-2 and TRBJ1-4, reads EAGVAQSPRYKIIEKRQSVAFWCNPISGHATLYWYQQILGQGPKLLIQFQNNGVVDDSQLPKDRFSAERLKGVDSTLKIQPAKLEDSAVYLCASSSDREGEKLFFGSGTQLSVL.